The 21 T cell receptor beta chains given below trace back to one sample, sequenced in a study of tumor-infiltrating lymphocytes in primary liver carcinoma (dated by TCRdb to about 2017). Instrument on record: Illumina HiSeq 2500. TCRbeta-specific cDNA was reverse-transcribed from approximately 500 ng total RNA using a constant-region primer and ProtoScript II reverse transcriptase. Three nested multiplex PCR rounds, following a slightly modified ARM-PCR procedure, were used to build the TCRbeta libraries. Multiplex TRBV1-TRBV30 forward primers and a Cbeta reverse primer were used in the first two PCR rounds, each of which was run for roughly 9 cycles. Starting from the raw public reads, TCRdb applied fastp trimming at Q25, assembled clones with MiXCR and retained in-frame beta chains. Every entry covers one CDR3 protein and lists the most common genes and DNA from its rows. The sample yields roughly 330,000 distinct CDR3 sequences; approximately 64% were counted once. The ten largest account for about 6% of the sample.

Blood RNA was extracted from unsorted whole blood with TRIzol reagent; germline DNA came from the DNeasy Blood & Tissue kit. Sample: peripheral blood. The receptor set was obtained from a man in his forties or fifties with primary liver carcinoma and hepatitis B virus infection.

CDR3 bases: TGTGCCAGCCACTTGAATAGCGGGGCGCCCCCGGAGCAGTTCTTC. This sequence encodes CASHLNSGAPPEQFF. This chain joins TRBV6-1 and TRBJ2-1, with TRBD2 matching over 8 bases. The CDR3 is made up of 15 amino acids. Trimming at V came to 8 bases and at J to 10 bases, leaving 16 bases not matched to a gene. Germline CDR1 MNHNS, CDR2 SASEGT.

As to this clonotype: A much larger clone is a single base away; this may be a read error. CDR3 DNA: TGTGCCAGCAGCCTCTTAGATGATACGCAGTATTTT. Protein: CASSLLDDTQYF. J is TRBJ2-3 and V is TRBV6-2 or TRBV6-3; D remains ambiguous. V gave up 6 bases and J gave up 6 bases, with 10 bases separating them. The CDR3 consists of 12 residues. The germline V gene encodes CDR1 MNHEY and CDR2 SVGEGT.

In the case of this clonotype: A read error is possible here, since a much larger clone lies one base away. V is TRBV5-6 and J is TRBJ1-6, with 9 bases matching TRBD1. The ends lost 0 bases at V and 9 bases at J; junction bases unmatched: 4. This CDR3 region has 15 residues. CDR1 and CDR2 from the germline V gene are SGHDT and YYEEEE. The DNA for the CDR3 is TGTGCCAGCAGCTTGGGGACAGGGGTCGCTTCACCCCTCCACTTT. Protein: CASSLGTGVASPLHF.

Notes on this clonotype: Just one base apart from a much larger clone, this may be a read error. The chain recombines TRBV12-3 or TRBV12-4 with TRBJ1-1; unclear D gene. The CDR3 is 13 amino acids. The CDR3 bases are TGTGCCAGTTTCCGTTCATGGAACAGTGAAGCTTTCTTT. The encoded protein is CASFRSWNSEAFF.

The chain recombines TRBV6-5 with TRBJ2-7; TRBD1 agrees at 9 bases. The germline V gene encodes CDR1 MNHEY and CDR2 SVGAGI. This CDR3 spans 15 amino acids. V was pared by 1 base and J by 4 bases, with 5 bases of the junction left unmatched. In DNA form, the CDR3 reads TGTGCCAGCAGTTACTTCTGGGACAGGGCTTACGAGCAGTACTTC. It codes for CASSYFWDRAYEQYF.

This clonotype came up many times. This chain uses TRBV10-3 with TRBJ2-1; D gene uncertain. Germline V gene lookup returns CDR1 ENHRY and CDR2 SYGVKD. Trimming took off 0 bases at V and 6 bases at J, with 9 bases between the two ends. This CDR3 spans 14 amino acids. Here the CDR3 DNA reads TGTGCCATCAGTGAGTCGGCGGTTGGCAATGAGCAGTTCTTC. Its translation is CAISESAVGNEQFF.

The sample holds one count of this clonotype. Just one base apart from a much larger clone, this may be a read error. The rearrangement links TRBV6-2 or TRBV6-3 to TRBJ2-1; D gene ambiguous. Trimming removed 6 bases from V and 9 bases from J, with 12 bases in between. Germline CDR1 is MNHEY and CDR2 is SVGEGT. CDR3 length equals 12 residues. The chain's CDR3 is CASRGSSREQFF. The CDR3 DNA reads as TGTGCCAGCAGAGGGTCCTCCCGTGAGCAGTTCTTC.

As for this clonotype: A read error may be the cause here, since a much bigger clone is one base away. The V and J genes are TRBV4-1 and TRBJ2-7, with 7 bases matching TRBD1. Looked up from germline, CDR1 is MGHRA and CDR2 is YSYEKL. This CDR3 has 15 amino acids. The CDR3 coding sequence is TGCACCAGCAGCCAAACCTCGACAGGGTCCTACGAGCAGTACTTC. This translates into CTSSQTSTGSYEQYF.

V usage is TRBV12-3 or TRBV12-4 and J usage is TRBJ1-4; D not resolved. Trimming removed 6 bases from V and 7 bases from J, with 12 bases in between. The CDR3 runs to 13 residues. For the CDR3, the DNA is TGTGCCAGCAGCCAGGCGGCTGGTGAAAAACTGTTTTTT. Its protein product is CASSQAAGEKLFF.

The V call is TRBV29-1, the J call TRBJ2-2, with D possibly matching TRBD1 (6 bases). The CDR3 loop spans 12 amino acids. Germline CDR1 reads SQVTM; CDR2 reads ANQGSEA. The CDR3 is CRGTQGSGELFF. CDR3 in DNA: TGCAGAGGTACCCAGGGGTCCGGGGAGCTGTTTTTT.

Concerning this clonotype itself: A much more abundant neighbour one base away suggests this may be a read error. The chain links TRBV6-1 to TRBJ1-2; D gene ambiguous. The length of the CDR3 is 13 residues. V was pared by 3 bases and J by 2 bases, with 7 bases between. The germline CDR1 and CDR2 sequences are MNHNS and SASEGT. The CDR3 is CASSDTLNYGYTF. The CDR3 bases are TGTGCCAGCAGTGACACATTAAACTATGGCTACACCTTC.

Concerning this clonotype: A read error may explain this, as a much larger clone is one base away. The chain links TRBV29-1 to TRBJ2-7; D possibly uses TRBD1 or TRBD2 (5 bases each). This CDR3 comprises 15 residues. Germline CDR1 and CDR2: SQVTM and ANQGSEA. CDR3 protein: CSVWGTRDDSYGQYF. The CDR3 DNA reads as TGCAGCGTTTGGGGCACCCGGGATGACTCCTACGGGCAGTACTTC.

For this clonotype: This clone may be a read error of a much larger clone one base away. The J gene is TRBJ1-2, the V gene TRBV6-1; TRBD1 is a possible D gene (6 bases). The CDR3 length is 13 residues. Germline CDR1 reads MNHNS; CDR2 reads SASEGT. CDR3 coding DNA: TGTGCCAACAGTGCGCAGGGGCTCTATGGCTACACCTTC. It encodes CANSAQGLYGYTF.

The CDR3 sequence is CAWSGKGQGYEQYF. As DNA, the CDR3 is TGTGCCTGGAGCGGAAAGGGACAGGGCTACGAGCAGTACTTC. The V and J genes are TRBV30 and TRBJ2-7, with TRBD1 identical over 9 bases. Per the germline V gene, CDR1 is GTSNPN and CDR2 is SVGIG (reference sequence). The CDR3 extends over 14 amino acids. With 3 bases clipped from V and 3 bases from J, the junction kept 6 bases outside the gene matches.

A word on this clonotype: One junction end disagrees with the germline gene, perhaps due to a read error. The V and J genes are TRBV11-2 and TRBJ2-5; no definite D call. The CDR3 spans 16 residues. CDR1 and CDR2 from the germline V gene are SGHAT and FQNNGV. The CDR3 region has the DNA TGTGCCAGCAGCCAAACTCCTGGCGAGGTGAAAGAGACCCGGTACTTC. Translation: CASSQTPGEVKETRYF. Supplemented by reference TRBV11-2 and TRBJ2-5, the full variable domain reads EAGVAQSPRYKIIEKRQSVAFWCNPISGHATLYWYQQILGQGPKLLIQFQNNGVVDDSQLPKDRFSAERLKGVDSTLKIQPAKLEDSAVYLCASSQTPGEVKETRYFGPGTRLLVL.

This clonotype was observed a few times. The rearrangement joins TRBV14 to TRBJ2-3; 7 nucleotides line up with TRBD2. Germline V gene sequence: CDR1 SGHDN, CDR2 FVKESK. With 1 base clipped from V and 3 bases from J, the junction kept 13 bases outside the gene matches. The CDR3 sequence is 18 residues long. The CDR3 DNA reads TGTGCCAGCAGCCAAGTTTTGGCTAGCGGAAGTCGTACAGATACGCAGTATTTT. Its protein is CASSQVLASGSRTDTQYF.

This clonotype was seen a few times. J is TRBJ2-5 and V is TRBV12-3 or TRBV12-4, with D possibly TRBD1 on 6 matching bases. Trimming removed 4 bases from V and 2 bases from J, with 11 bases in between. CDR3 length: 14 residues. The CDR3 DNA sequence: TGTGCCAGCAGTTCCAACAGGGAACAAGAGACCCAGTACTTC. It codes for CASSSNREQETQYF.

With regard to this clonotype: One end of the junction is discordant with germline, which a read error may explain. The chain carries TRBV6-1 and TRBJ1-3; D is unclear. The CDR3 is 17 amino acids. Germline V gene sequence: CDR1 MNHNS, CDR2 SASEGT. The CDR3 loop is CTSSGASKPRSGNTIYF. CDR3 in DNA: TGTACCAGCAGTGGCGCCTCTAAGCCAAGGTCTGGAAACACCATATATTTT.

Details on this clonotype: The CDR3 carries no conserved terminal phenylalanine or tryptophan, so it likely arises from a read error. This chain links TRBV10-3 with TRBJ2-3; D not resolved. The germline V and J ends were trimmed by 4 bases and 0 bases, with 8 bases remaining between them. Germline CDR1 is ENHRY and CDR2 is SYGVKD. The CDR3 consists of 14 residues. CDR3 coding DNA: TGTGCCATCAGTGTGTCACCCAGCACAGATACGCAGTATCTT. It translates to CAISVSPSTDTQYL.

This clonotype was counted only a few times. Here the CDR3 reads CATSEQGREYQHF. CDR3 bases: TGTGCCACCAGTGAGCAGGGTCGTGAGTACCAGCATTTT. The chain recombines TRBV24-1 with TRBJ1-5; weak D call: TRBD1 (5 bases). Trimming stripped 4 bases from V and 12 bases from J, with 15 bases between. In germline, CDR1 is KGHDR, CDR2 SFDVKD. The CDR3 runs to 13 residues.

This clonotype has at least ten counts. The rearrangement uses TRBV13 and TRBJ2-1, with a weak D call TRBD2 (6 bases). Looked up from germline, CDR1 is PRHDT and CDR2 is FYEKMQ (reference sequence). This CDR3 is built from 16 residues. V shed 5 bases and J shed 3 bases, with 17 bases lying between them. The CDR3 loop reads CASSTRRRGSYNEQFF. CDR3 DNA sequence: TGTGCCAGCAGCACTCGGAGACGGGGGAGCTACAATGAGCAGTTCTTC.